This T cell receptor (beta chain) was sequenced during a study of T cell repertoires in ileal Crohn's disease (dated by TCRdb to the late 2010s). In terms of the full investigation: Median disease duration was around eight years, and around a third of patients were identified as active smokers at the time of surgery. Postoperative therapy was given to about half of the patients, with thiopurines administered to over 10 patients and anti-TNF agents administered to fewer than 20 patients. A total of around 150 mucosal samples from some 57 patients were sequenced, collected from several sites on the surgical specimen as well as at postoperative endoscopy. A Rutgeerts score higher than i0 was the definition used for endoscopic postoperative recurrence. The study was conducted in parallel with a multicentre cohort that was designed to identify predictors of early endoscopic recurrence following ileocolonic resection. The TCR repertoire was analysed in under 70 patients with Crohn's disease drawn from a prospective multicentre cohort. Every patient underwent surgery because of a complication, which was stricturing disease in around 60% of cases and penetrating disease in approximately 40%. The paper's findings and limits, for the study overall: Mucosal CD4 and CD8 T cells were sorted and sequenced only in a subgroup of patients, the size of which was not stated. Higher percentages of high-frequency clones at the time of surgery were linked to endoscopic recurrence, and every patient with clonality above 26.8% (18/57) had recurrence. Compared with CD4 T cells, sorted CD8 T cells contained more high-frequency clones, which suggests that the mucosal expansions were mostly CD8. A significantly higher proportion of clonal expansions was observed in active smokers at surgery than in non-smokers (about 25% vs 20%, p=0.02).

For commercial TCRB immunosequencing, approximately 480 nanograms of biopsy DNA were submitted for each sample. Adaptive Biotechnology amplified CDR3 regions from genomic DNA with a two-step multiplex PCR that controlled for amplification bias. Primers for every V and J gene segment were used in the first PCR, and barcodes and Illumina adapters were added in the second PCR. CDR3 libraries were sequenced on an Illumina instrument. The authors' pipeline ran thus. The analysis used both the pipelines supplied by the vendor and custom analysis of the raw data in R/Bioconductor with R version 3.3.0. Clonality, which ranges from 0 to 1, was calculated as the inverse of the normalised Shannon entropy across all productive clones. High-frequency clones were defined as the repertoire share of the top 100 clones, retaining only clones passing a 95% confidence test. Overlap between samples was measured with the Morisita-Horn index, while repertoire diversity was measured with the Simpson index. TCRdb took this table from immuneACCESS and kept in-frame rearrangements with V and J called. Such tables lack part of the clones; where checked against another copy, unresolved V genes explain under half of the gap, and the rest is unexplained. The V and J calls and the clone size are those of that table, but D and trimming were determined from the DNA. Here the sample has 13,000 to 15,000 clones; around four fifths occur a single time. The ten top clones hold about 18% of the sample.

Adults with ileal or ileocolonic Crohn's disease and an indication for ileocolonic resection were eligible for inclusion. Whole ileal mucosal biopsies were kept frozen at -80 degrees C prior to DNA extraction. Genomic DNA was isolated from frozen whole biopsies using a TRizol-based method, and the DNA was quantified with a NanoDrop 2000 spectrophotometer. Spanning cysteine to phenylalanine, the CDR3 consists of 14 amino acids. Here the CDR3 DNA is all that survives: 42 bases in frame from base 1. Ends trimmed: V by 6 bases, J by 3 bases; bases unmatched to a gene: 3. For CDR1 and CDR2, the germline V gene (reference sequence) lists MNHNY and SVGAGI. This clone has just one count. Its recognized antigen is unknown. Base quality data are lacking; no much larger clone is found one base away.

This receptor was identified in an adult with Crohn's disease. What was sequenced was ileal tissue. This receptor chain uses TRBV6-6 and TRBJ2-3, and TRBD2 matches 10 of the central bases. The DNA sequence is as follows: TGTGCCAGCAGAGTAGCGGGAGGAACAGATACGCAGTATTTT. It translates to CASRVAGGTDTQYF.